This T cell receptor beta chain emerged from a study of T cell responses to AZD1222 COVID-19 vaccine. Generated by immunoSEQ multiplex PCR, the TCRdb table keeps only in-frame clones and is missing some. The repertoire holds about 160,000 clones, with more than 80% as singletons. Concerning this clone: Its target is not known.

The trim removed 6 bases at V and 0 bases at J, leaving 3 bases unmatched. The CDR3 runs 13 residues. Looked up from germline, CDR1 is SQVTM and CDR2 is ANQGSEA. Findings and caveats of the study: Among the donors, most were white British and more were female, and clonal diversity was possibly underestimated. The span of vaccine-associated CD4 TCRs extended across spike, with dominance at 160-218 and 743-854. The study found Spike-specific TCR breadth and depth rose after two AZD1222 doses.

The sequence came from an adult who received the AZD1222 COVID-19 vaccine. The specimen comprised peripheral blood, sampled 28 days after the second AZD1222 dose. V is TRBV29-1 and J is TRBJ2-7; 9 positions match TRBD2. Here the CDR3 DNA reads TGCAGCGTCGGGACTAGCAGCTCCTACGAGCAGTACTTC. Protein sequence: CSVGTSSSYEQYF.